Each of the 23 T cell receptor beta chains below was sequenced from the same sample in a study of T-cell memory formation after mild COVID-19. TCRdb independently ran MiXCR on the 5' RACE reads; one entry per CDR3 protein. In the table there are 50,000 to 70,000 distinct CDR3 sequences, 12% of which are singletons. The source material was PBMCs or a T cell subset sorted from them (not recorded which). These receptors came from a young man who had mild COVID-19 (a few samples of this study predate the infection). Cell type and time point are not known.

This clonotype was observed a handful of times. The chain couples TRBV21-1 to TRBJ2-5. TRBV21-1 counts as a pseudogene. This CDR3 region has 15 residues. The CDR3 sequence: CASSKFHCLQETQYF. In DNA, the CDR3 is TGTGCCAGCAGCAAATTTCACTGCCTCCAAGAGACCCAGTACTTC.

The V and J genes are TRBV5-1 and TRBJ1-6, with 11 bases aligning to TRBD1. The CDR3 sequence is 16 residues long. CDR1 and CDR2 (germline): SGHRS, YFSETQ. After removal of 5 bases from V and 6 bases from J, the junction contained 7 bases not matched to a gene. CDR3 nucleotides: TGCGCCAGCAGTCGGGGACAGGGGGTGTCTAATTCACCCCTCCACTTT. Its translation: CASSRGQGVSNSPLHF.

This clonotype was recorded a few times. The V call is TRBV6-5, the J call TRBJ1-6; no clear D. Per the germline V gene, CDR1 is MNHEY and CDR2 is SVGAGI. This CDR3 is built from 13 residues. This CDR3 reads CASAADGNSPLHF. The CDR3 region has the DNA TGTGCTTCGGCGGCGGACGGTAATTCACCCCTCCACTTT.

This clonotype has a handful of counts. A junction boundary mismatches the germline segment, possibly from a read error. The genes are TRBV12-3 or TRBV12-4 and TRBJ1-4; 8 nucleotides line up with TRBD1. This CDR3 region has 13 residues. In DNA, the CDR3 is TGTGCCAGCAGGAGAGAGTCTGCGACAGGGGCGATTTTT. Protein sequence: CASRRESATGAIF.

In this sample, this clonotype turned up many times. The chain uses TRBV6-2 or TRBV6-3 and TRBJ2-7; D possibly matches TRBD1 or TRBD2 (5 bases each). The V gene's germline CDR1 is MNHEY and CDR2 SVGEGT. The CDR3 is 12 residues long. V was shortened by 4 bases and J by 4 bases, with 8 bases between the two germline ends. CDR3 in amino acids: CASSWDGYEQYV. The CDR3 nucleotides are TGTGCCAGCAGTTGGGACGGGTACGAGCAGTACGTC.

The CDR3 spells CAWSEQFKARTRWGTEAFF. The CDR3 nucleotides read TGTGCCTGGAGTGAACAGTTTAAGGCCAGGACGAGATGGGGCACTGAAGCTTTCTTT. The chain recombines TRBV30 with TRBJ1-1; no clear D. Germline loops: CDR1 GTSNPN, CDR2 SVGIG (reference sequence). The length of the CDR3 is 19 residues. Trimming removed 1 base from V and 4 bases from J, with 28 bases in between.

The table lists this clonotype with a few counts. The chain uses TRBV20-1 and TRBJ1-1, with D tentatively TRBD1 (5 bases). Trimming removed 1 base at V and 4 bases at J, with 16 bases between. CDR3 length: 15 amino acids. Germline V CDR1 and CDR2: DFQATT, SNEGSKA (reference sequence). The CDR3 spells CSARVGGGVSTEAFF. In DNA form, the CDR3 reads TGCAGTGCTAGAGTAGGTGGGGGGGTGAGCACTGAAGCTTTCTTT.

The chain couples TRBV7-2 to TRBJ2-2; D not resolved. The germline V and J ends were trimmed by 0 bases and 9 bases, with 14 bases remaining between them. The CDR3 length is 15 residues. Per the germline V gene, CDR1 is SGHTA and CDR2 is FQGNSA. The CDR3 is CASSLASRSSRELFF. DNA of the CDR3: TGTGCCAGCAGCTTAGCGTCTAGGTCGAGCCGGGAGCTGTTTTTT.

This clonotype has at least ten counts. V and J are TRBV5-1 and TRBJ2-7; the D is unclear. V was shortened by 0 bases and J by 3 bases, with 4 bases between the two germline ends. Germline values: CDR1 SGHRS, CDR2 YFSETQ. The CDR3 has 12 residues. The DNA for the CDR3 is TGCGCCAGCAGCTTGGGCGACTACGAGCAGTACTTC. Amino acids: CASSLGDYEQYF.

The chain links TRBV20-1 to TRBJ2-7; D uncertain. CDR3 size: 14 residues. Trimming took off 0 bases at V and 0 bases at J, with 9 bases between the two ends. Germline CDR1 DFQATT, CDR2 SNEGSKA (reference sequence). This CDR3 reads CSARDRISSYEQYV. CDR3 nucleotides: TGCAGTGCTAGAGATCGGATTAGCTCCTACGAGCAGTACGTC.

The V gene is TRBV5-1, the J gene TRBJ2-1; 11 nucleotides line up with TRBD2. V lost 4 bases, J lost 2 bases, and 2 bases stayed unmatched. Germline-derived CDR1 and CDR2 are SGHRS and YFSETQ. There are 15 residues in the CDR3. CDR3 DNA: TGCGCCAGCAGCCCGGGACTAGCGGCCTACAATGAGCAGTTCTTC. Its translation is CASSPGLAAYNEQFF. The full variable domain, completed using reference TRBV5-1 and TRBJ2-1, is KAGVTQTPRYLIKTRGQQVTLSCSPISGHRSVSWYQQTPGQGLQFLFEYFSETQRNKGNFPGRFSGRQFSNSRSEMNVSTLELGDSALYLCASSPGLAAYNEQFFGPGTRLTVL.

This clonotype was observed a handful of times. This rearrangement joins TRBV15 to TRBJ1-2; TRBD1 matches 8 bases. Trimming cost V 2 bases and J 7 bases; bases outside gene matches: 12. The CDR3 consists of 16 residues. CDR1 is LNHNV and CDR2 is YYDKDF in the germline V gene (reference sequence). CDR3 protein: CATSRKIDRGNGGYTF. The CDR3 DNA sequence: TGTGCCACCAGCAGAAAAATAGACAGGGGCAATGGTGGCTACACCTTC.

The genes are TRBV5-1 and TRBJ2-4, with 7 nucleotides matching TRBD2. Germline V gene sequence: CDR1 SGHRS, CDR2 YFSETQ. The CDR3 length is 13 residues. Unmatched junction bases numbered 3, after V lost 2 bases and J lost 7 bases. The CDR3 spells CASSFGGGNIQYF. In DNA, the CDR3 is TGCGCCAGCAGCTTTGGGGGGGGGAACATTCAGTACTTC.

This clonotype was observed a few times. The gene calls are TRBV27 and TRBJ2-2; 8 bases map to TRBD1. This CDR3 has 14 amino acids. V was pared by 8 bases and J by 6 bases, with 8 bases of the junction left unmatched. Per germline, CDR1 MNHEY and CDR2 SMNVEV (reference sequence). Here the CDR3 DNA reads TGTGCCAGCTCCACGGACAGGGAAGCCGGGGAGCTGTTTTTT. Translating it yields CASSTDREAGELFF.

This chain's CDR3 is CASSHGTGDYEQYF. The CDR3 DNA follows: TGTGCCAGCAGCCATGGGACAGGGGACTACGAGCAGTACTTC. The chain links TRBV5-8 to TRBJ2-7; TRBD1 matches at 10 bases. The V gene end was trimmed by 4 bases and the J gene end by 3 bases; junction bases not matched to a gene: 4. The germline gives CDR1 SGHTS, CDR2 YDEGEE. The CDR3 consists of 14 residues.

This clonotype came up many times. CDR3 nucleotide sequence: TGTGCCAGCAGCCCCCCCCCTACCAGGGGCACAGATACGCAGTATTTT. This sequence encodes CASSPPPTRGTDTQYF. This chain joins TRBV3-1 and TRBJ2-3; TRBD1 might be the D (5 bases). There are 16 residues in the CDR3. V lost 4 bases and J 1 base, leaving 15 bases between the germline ends. Germline V lookup: CDR1 LGHDT, CDR2 YNNKEL (reference sequence).

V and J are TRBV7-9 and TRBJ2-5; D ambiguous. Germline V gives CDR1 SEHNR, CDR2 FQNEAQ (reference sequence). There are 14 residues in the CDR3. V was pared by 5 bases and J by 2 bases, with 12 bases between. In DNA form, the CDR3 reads TGTGCCAGCAGCCCCTGGCAGACGCAAGAGACCCAGTACTTC. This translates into CASSPWQTQETQYF.

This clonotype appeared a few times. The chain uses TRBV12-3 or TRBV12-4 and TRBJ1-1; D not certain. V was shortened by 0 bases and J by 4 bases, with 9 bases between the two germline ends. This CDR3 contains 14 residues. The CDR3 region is CASSLARMGTEAFF. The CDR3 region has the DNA TGTGCCAGCAGTTTAGCAAGGATGGGCACTGAAGCTTTCTTT.

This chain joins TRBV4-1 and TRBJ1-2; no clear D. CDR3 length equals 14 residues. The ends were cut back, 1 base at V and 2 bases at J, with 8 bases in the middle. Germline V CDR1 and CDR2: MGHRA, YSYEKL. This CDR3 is CASSQGHVNYGYTF. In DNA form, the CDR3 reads TGCGCCAGCAGCCAAGGACACGTCAACTATGGCTACACCTTC.

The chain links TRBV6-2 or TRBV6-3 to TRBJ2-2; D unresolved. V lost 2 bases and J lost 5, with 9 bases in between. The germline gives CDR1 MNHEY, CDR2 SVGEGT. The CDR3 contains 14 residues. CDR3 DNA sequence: TGTGCCAGCAGTTACAGGGATTTTACCGGGGAGCTGTTTTTT. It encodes CASSYRDFTGELFF.

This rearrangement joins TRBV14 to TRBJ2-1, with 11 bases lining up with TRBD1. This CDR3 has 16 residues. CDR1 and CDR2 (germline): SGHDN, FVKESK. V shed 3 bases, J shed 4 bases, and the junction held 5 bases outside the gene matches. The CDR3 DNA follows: TGTGCCAGCAGCCATTTCGGGACAGGGGGATACAATGAGCAGTTCTTC. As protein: CASSHFGTGGYNEQFF.

The CDR3 here is CASSRAGEYDEQFF. CDR3 in DNA: TGTGCCAGCTCACGGGCCGGGGAGTACGATGAGCAGTTCTTC. The V and J genes are TRBV18 and TRBJ2-1; perhaps TRBD2 as D (5 bases). Germline V gene sequence: CDR1 KGHSH, CDR2 LQKENI. The CDR3 length is 14 residues. The V gene lost 4 bases and the J gene lost 8 bases, with 15 bases spanning the gap.

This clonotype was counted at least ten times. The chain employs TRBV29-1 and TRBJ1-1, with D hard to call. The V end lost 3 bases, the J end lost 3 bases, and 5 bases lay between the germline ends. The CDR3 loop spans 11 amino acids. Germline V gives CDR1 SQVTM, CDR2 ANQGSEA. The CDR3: CSVEGYTEAFF. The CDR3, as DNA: TGCAGCGTTGAGGGGTACACTGAAGCTTTCTTT.